This TCR beta chain is drawn from a study of read filtering for tumor transcriptome and immune sequencing. The CDR3 spans 14 residues. Germline lookup yields CDR1 SQVTM and CDR2 ANQGSEA. The junction had 9 bases not matched to a gene; V was cut back by 7 bases and J by 4 bases. The library was built from roughly 400 ng RNA with molecular barcoded adaptors for alpha/delta and beta/gamma chains. TCRdb reprocessed the reads with MiXCR, giving one entry per CDR3 protein. In the table there are roughly 90,000 distinct CDR3 sequences, 20% to 25% of which are singletons. The chain links TRBV29-1 to TRBJ2-2; 7 nucleotides agree with TRBD2. The receptor was isolated from a donor at least 40 years old with multiple myeloma. The sample taken for sequencing was a population of CD138-negative cells sorted from bone marrow. CDR3 sequence: CSASGIAFTGELFF. The DNA for the CDR3 is TGCAGCGCGAGCGGGATTGCTTTCACCGGGGAGCTGTTTTTT.